The 23 T cell receptor beta chains below come from one sample, sequenced in a study of PD-1 blockade in classical Hodgkin lymphoma. With no exception, relapse followed autologous stem cell transplantation in all patients, and brentuximab vedotin exposure varied. Profiled with immunoSEQ multiplex PCR; TCRdb holds only in-frame clones, not every one. The data hold about 150,000 clones, with 78% observed a single time. The sequencing here drew on peripheral blood mononuclear cells (PBMCs), taken before the second cycle of nivolumab. The receptors were gathered from a human donor with classical Hodgkin lymphoma.

J is TRBJ2-7 and V is TRBV6-1; TRBD1 might be the D (5 bases). The CDR3 sequence is 14 residues long. Trimming removed 4 bases at V and 3 bases at J, with 13 bases between. Looked up from germline, CDR1 is MNHNS and CDR2 is SASEGT. The CDR3 region is CASSAGRVVYEQYF. The CDR3 DNA follows: TGTGCCAGCAGTGCGGGCAGGGTTGTCTACGAGCAGTACTTC.

The CDR3 protein is CATESLETQYF. CDR3 DNA: TGTGCCACAGAGTCGCTGGAGACCCAGTACTTC. The gene calls are TRBV28 and TRBJ2-5; unclear D gene. Germline CDR1 and CDR2: MDHEN and SYDVKM. The V gene lost 10 bases and the J gene lost 5 bases, with 11 bases spanning the gap. The CDR3 spans 11 residues.

V usage is TRBV5-1 and J usage is TRBJ1-4; D remains ambiguous. V gave up 0 bases and J gave up 9 bases, with 12 bases separating them. Germline lookup yields CDR1 SGHRS and CDR2 YFSETQ. The CDR3 covers 14 residues. The CDR3 coding sequence is TGCGCCAGCAGCTTGGGGCCCTCACCTAAAAAACTGTTTTTT. It is translated as CASSLGPSPKKLFF.

The chain joins TRBV7-9 to TRBJ1-1; TRBD1 might be the D (5 bases). The germline V gene encodes CDR1 SEHNR and CDR2 FQNEAQ (reference sequence). V lost 3 bases, J lost 4 bases, and 12 bases lay in between. The CDR3 covers 14 residues. DNA for the CDR3: TGTGCCAGCAGCTTGCAGGGTCGGTCCACTGAAGCTTTCTTT. The encoded protein is CASSLQGRSTEAFF.

The chain employs TRBV18 and TRBJ2-3; D is possibly TRBD1 or TRBD2 (5 bases each). Germline V gene sequence: CDR1 KGHSH, CDR2 LQKENI. This CDR3 spans 15 amino acids. V shed 3 bases and J shed 2 bases, with 12 bases lying between them. The CDR3 reads CASSPNIGTTDTQYF. DNA of the CDR3: TGTGCCAGCTCACCGAACATCGGGACCACAGATACGCAGTATTTT.

This clone appeared once. J is TRBJ1-5 and V is TRBV6-1; D not resolved. This CDR3 is 13 amino acids long. Trimming shortened V by 1 base and J by 9 bases, and 10 bases separated the two germline ends. Germline assignment: CDR1 MNHNS and CDR2 SASEGT. CDR3 amino acids: CASSEERFGPQHF. CDR3 nucleotides: TGTGCCAGCAGTGAAGAACGGTTCGGGCCCCAGCATTTT.

The chain links TRBV7-2 to TRBJ1-2; unclear D gene. Trimming pared 1 base from V and 1 base from J, leaving 7 bases between. The CDR3 runs to 14 residues. CDR1 is SGHTA and CDR2 is FQGNSA in the germline V gene. The chain's CDR3 is CASSLGRVNYGYTF. The CDR3, as DNA: TGTGCCAGCAGCTTAGGGCGGGTTAACTATGGCTACACCTTC. The complete variable domain, with remaining parts taken from reference TRBV7-2 and TRBJ1-2, reads GAGVSQSPSNKVTEKGKDVELRCDPISGHTALYWYRQSLGQGLEFLIYFQGNSAPDKSGLPSDRFSAERTGGSVSTLTIQRTQQEDSAVYLCASSLGRVNYGYTFGSGTRLTVV.

The chain employs TRBV5-1 and TRBJ2-2, with a tentative D call TRBD1 (6 bases). In germline, CDR1 is SGHRS, CDR2 YFSETQ. There are 14 residues in the CDR3. V lost 4 bases, J lost 8 bases, and 15 bases lay in between. CDR3 amino acids: CASSPHTGTGELFF. As DNA, the CDR3 is TGCGCCAGCAGCCCGCACACAGGGACGGGGGAGCTGTTTTTT.

This clone was seen a handful of times. The V call is TRBV25-1, the J call TRBJ2-3; 7 bases agree with TRBD1. After removal of 6 bases from V and 4 bases from J, the junction contained 4 bases not matched to a gene. Germline V gives CDR1 MGHDK, CDR2 SYGVNS. There are 13 residues in the CDR3. The CDR3 spells CASRMTGSDTQYF. The DNA of the CDR3 is TGTGCCAGCAGAATGACAGGGTCAGATACGCAGTATTTT.

The chain joins TRBV7-2 to TRBJ2-7; D tentatively reads TRBD1 or TRBD2 (5 bases each). The V end was cut by 1 base, the J end by 2 bases, with 15 bases between. The CDR3 runs to 16 residues. Germline loops: CDR1 SGHTA, CDR2 FQGNSA. In DNA, the CDR3 is TGTGCCAGCAGCTTAGTAGGGCAGGGAGACACCTACGAGCAGTACTTC. Its protein product is CASSLVGQGDTYEQYF.

The V gene is TRBV29-1, the J gene TRBJ2-5; D remains ambiguous. The CDR3 is made up of 15 amino acids. Germline-derived CDR1 and CDR2 are SQVTM and ANQGSEA. Trimming removed 7 bases at V and 5 bases at J, with 23 bases between. The CDR3 DNA reads as TGCAGCGCGGCCGTCCTTGGATACCTTGGGGAGACCCAGTACTTC. Protein product: CSAAVLGYLGETQYF.

The chain links TRBV9 to TRBJ2-3, with D tentatively TRBD2 (6 bases). Trimming took 0 bases from V and 4 from J, leaving 15 bases between them. Germline V gene sequence: CDR1 SGDLS, CDR2 YYNGEE. The CDR3 runs 16 residues. The CDR3 nucleotides read TGTGCCAGCAGCGTAGTAGGGACCAGGAGGGCAGATACGCAGTATTTT. Translating it yields CASSVVGTRRADTQYF.

The CDR3 region is CASSLPGGYGYTF. CDR3 sequence (DNA): TGTGCCAGCAGCCTGCCGGGGGGATATGGCTACACCTTC. V gene TRBV28 combines with J gene TRBJ1-2, with D perhaps TRBD1 (5 bases). Germline lookup yields CDR1 MDHEN and CDR2 SYDVKM. CDR3 length: 13 amino acids. Trimming cost V 6 bases and J 5 bases, with 13 bases left between them.

This clone was found a few times. The gene calls are TRBV29-1 and TRBJ2-5; possible D gene TRBD2, 5 bases. Germline CDR1 and CDR2: SQVTM and ANQGSEA. V gave up 1 base and J gave up 2 bases, with 11 bases separating them. The CDR3 extends over 14 amino acids. Here the CDR3 reads CSVEAGLLQETQYF. The CDR3 DNA is TGCAGCGTTGAAGCAGGACTCCTTCAAGAGACCCAGTACTTC.

This clone was detected a few times. V usage is TRBV2 and J usage is TRBJ1-5; no clear D gene. Per the germline V gene, CDR1 is SNHLY and CDR2 is FYNNEI. The germline V and J ends were trimmed by 4 bases and 5 bases, with 12 bases remaining between them. This CDR3 region has 14 residues. In nucleotides, the CDR3 is TGTGCCAGCAGTGGCACCACCAGCGATCAGCCCCAGCATTTT. This encodes CASSGTTSDQPQHF.

The chain recombines TRBV18 with TRBJ1-1; D unclear. The germline V and J ends were trimmed by 6 bases and 0 bases, with 11 bases remaining between them. The CDR3 runs to 14 residues. Germline loops: CDR1 KGHSH, CDR2 LQKENI. CDR3 region: CASSPDTMNTEAFF. DNA for the CDR3: TGTGCCAGCTCCCCCGACACCATGAACACTGAAGCTTTCTTT.

Concerning this clone: Its ends do not fully match the called genes, so a read error is possible. The gene calls are TRBV10-3 and TRBJ2-3, with TRBD2 matching over 9 bases. CDR1 and CDR2 (germline): ENHRY, SYGVKD. This CDR3 contains 13 residues. Written as DNA, the CDR3 is TGTGCCACCAGGGGCGGGGGGGCAGAAACGCAGTATTTT. Protein sequence: CATRGGGAETQYF.

This clone has more than one count but fewer than ten. The V call is TRBV19, the J call TRBJ1-2; possibly TRBD1 for D (6 bases). V was clipped by 11 bases and J by 2 bases, with 18 bases between them. The CDR3 consists of 14 residues. CDR1 LNHDA and CDR2 SQIVND come from the germline V gene (reference sequence). CDR3 nucleotides: TGTGCCGCCCGACGGGACACTTTGAACTATGGCTACACCTTC. It codes for CAARRDTLNYGYTF.

The chain joins TRBV6-4 to TRBJ2-4; 9 positions match TRBD1. V trimming: 5 bases; J trimming: 4 bases; junction bases outside the gene matches: 3. Germline V gives CDR1 MRHNA, CDR2 SNTAGT. CDR3 length: 14 amino acids. In DNA form, the CDR3 reads TGTGCCAGCAGTTACGGGACAGGGAAAAACATTCAGTACTTC. Amino acids: CASSYGTGKNIQYF.

The table lists this clone with a count of one. J is TRBJ2-5 and V is TRBV5-1; D gene uncertain. Trimming took 1 base from V and 2 from J, leaving 12 bases between them. Germline CDR1 reads SGHRS; CDR2 reads YFSETQ. The CDR3 sequence is 15 residues long. The CDR3 reads CASSLTAGRQETQYF. The CDR3 DNA reads TGCGCCAGCAGCTTGACAGCAGGCAGGCAAGAGACCCAGTACTTC. Full variable domain (missing parts from reference TRBV5-1 and TRBJ2-5): KAGVTQTPRYLIKTRGQQVTLSCSPISGHRSVSWYQQTPGQGLQFLFEYFSETQRNKGNFPGRFSGRQFSNSRSEMNVSTLELGDSALYLCASSLTAGRQETQYFGPGTRLLVL.

This chain joins TRBV6-5 and TRBJ1-2; unclear D gene. Trimming took off 0 bases at V and 4 bases at J, with 9 bases between the two ends. This CDR3 has 14 amino acids. Germline V gene lookup returns CDR1 MNHEY and CDR2 SVGAGI. The CDR3 is CASSYSRGSYGYTF. The CDR3 nucleotides read TGTGCCAGCAGTTACTCTCGGGGTTCCTATGGCTACACCTTC.

This chain joins TRBV5-4 and TRBJ2-3; D is unresolved. From germline, CDR1 is SGHNT and CDR2 YYREEE (reference sequence). The CDR3 consists of 13 residues. With 0 bases removed from V and 6 bases from J, the gap between germline ends came to 8 bases. The DNA for the CDR3 is TGTGCCAGCAGCTTGGAAGTTGTCGATACGCAGTATTTT. This sequence encodes CASSLEVVDTQYF. Combining the CDR3 with reference TRBV5-4 and TRBJ2-3 gives the whole variable domain ETGVTQSPTHLIKTRGQQVTLRCSSQSGHNTVSWYQQALGQGPQFIFQYYREEENGRGNFPPRFSGLQFPNYSSELNVNALELDDSALYLCASSLEVVDTQYFGPGTRLTVL.

CDR3 sequence (DNA): TGTGCCAGCTCACCAAGTCAGATTAACACTGAAGCTTTCTTT. Protein product: CASSPSQINTEAFF. The chain has TRBV18 and TRBJ1-1; no clear D gene. The CDR3 spans 14 residues. V dropped 2 bases and J dropped 2 bases, with 9 bases sitting between them. In germline, CDR1 is KGHSH, CDR2 LQKENI.